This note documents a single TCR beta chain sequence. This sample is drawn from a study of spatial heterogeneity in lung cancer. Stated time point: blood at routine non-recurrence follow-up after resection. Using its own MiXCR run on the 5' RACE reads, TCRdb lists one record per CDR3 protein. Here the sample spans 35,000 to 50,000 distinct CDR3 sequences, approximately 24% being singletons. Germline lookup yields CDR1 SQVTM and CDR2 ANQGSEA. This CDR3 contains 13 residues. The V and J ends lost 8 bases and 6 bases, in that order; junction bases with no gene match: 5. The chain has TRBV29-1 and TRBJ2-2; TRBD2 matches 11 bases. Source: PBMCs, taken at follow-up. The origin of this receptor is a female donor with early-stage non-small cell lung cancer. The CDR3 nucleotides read TGCAGCAGCCAGACTAGCGGGGCCGGGGAGCTGTTTTTT. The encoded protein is CSSQTSGAGELFF.